This T cell receptor (beta chain) was identified during a study of shared clonotypes between healthy human individuals. Sequenced by immunoSEQ multiplex PCR; TCRdb stores in-frame clones only, minus some. The sample contains 850,000 to 1,200,000 clones, under 80% of which appear only once. The investigators split CD4+ cells into a CD45RA+ naive subset and a CD45RA-negative memory subset. Input material: memory CD4+ T cells sorted from blood. Subset here: CD45RA-negative fraction. The sequence was collected from a man younger than 35 in good health.

The CDR3 spells CASRSGGRSANEKLFF. CDR3 nucleotide sequence: TGTGCCAGCAGGTCCGGGGGGAGGTCGGCTAATGAAAAACTGTTTTTT. V is TRBV6-6 and J is TRBJ1-4; maybe TRBD1 (5 bases). CDR1 is MNHNY, CDR2 SVGAGI, per germline (reference sequence). Trimming removed 6 bases from V and 3 bases from J, with 17 bases in between. The CDR3 runs to 16 residues.